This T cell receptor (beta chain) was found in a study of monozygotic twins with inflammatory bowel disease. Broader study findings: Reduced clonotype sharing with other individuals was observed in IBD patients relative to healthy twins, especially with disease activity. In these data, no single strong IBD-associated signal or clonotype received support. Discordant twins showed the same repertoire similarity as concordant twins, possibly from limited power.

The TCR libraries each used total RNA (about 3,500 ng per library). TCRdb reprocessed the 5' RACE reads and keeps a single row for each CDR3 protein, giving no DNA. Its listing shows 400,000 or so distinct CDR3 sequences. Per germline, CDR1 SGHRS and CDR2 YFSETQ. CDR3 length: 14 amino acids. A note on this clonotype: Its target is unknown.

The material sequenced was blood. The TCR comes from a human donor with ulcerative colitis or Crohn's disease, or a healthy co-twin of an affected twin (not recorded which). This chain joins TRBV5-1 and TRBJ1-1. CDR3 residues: CASSLDDGFTEAFF.